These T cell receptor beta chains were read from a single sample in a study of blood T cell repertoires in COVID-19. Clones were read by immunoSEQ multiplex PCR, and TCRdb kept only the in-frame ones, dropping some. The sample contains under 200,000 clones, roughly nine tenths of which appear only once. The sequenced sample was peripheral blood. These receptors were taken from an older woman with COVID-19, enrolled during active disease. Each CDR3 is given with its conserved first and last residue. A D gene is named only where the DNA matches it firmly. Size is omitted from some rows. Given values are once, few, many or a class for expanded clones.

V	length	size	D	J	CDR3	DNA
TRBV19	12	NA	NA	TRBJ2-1	CASSPRPNEQFF	TGTGCCAGTAGTCCGAGGCCCAATGAGCAGTTCTTC
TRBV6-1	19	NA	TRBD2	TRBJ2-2	CASSEPGLAGEVSPGELFF	TGTGCCAGCAGTGAACCGGGACTAGCGGGAGAGGTGAGTCCCGGGGAGCTGTTTTTT
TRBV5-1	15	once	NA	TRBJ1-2	CASRSTAVSLGGYTF	TGCGCCAGCAGATCTACAGCGGTATCCTTGGGTGGCTACACCTTC
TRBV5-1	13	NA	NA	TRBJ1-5	CASSPQGAQPQHF	TGCGCCAGCAGCCCGCAGGGCGCTCAGCCCCAGCATTTT
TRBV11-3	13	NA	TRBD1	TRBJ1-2	CASSPRTGAGYTF	TGTGCCAGCAGCCCTCGGACAGGGGCTGGCTACACCTTC
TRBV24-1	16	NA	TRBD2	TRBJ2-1	CATSDPTSGVNNEQFF	TGTGCCACCAGTGACCCGACTAGCGGGGTTAACAATGAGCAGTTCTTC
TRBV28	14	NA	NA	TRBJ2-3	CASKPGAFPDTQYF	TGTGCCAGCAAGCCGGGAGCTTTCCCAGATACGCAGTATTTT
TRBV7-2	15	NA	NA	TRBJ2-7	CASSPSAFEDYEQYF	TGTGCCAGCAGCCCCTCCGCTTTTGAGGACTACGAGCAGTACTTC
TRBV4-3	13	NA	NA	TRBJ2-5	CASSQGLEETQYF	TGCGCCAGCAGCCAAGGACTAGAAGAGACCCAGTACTTC
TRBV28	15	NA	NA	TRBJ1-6	CASSLAGRLGLPLHF	TGTGCCAGCAGTTTAGCAGGGCGGTTGGGTTTACCCCTCCACTTT
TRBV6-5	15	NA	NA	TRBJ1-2	CASSYGGGAASGYTF	TGTGCCAGCAGTTACGGGGGGGGCGCGGCATCTGGCTACACCTTC
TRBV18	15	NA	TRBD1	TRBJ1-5	CASSPPDRTYQPQHF	TGTGCCAGCTCACCACCGGACAGGACCTATCAGCCCCAGCATTTT
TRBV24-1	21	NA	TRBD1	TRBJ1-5	CATSDFSPGTGRVYSNQPQHF	TGTGCCACCAGTGATTTTAGCCCAGGGACAGGGAGGGTTTATAGCAATCAGCCCCAGCATTTT
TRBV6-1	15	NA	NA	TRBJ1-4	CASSLIAGEYEKLFF	TGTGCCAGCAGTTTGATAGCAGGGGAATATGAAAAACTGTTTTTT
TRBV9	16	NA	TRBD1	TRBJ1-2	CASSVDPTGLERGYTF	TGTGCCAGCAGCGTAGACCCGACAGGGCTGGAGAGGGGCTACACCTTC
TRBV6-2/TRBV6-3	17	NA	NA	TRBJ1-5	CASSFQPRTVRNQPQHF	TGTGCCAGCAGCTTCCAACCTCGGACAGTCCGCAATCAGCCCCAGCATTTT
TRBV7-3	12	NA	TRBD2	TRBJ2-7	CASGRTRYEQYF	TGTGCCAGCGGCAGGACTAGGTACGAGCAGTACTTC
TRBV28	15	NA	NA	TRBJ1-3	CASSSNRVPGNTIYF	TGTGCCAGCAGTTCAAACAGGGTTCCTGGAAACACCATATATTTT
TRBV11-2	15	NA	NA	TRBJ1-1	CASSLPARMNTEAFF	TGTGCCAGCAGCTTACCAGCCAGGATGAACACTGAAGCTTTCTTT
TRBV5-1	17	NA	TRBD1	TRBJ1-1	CASSLLRTGIKNTEAFF	TGCGCCAGCAGCTTGCTTCGGACAGGGATAAAGAACACTGAAGCTTTCTTT
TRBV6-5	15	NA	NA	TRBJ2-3	CASSRPREGTDTQYF	TGTGCCAGCAGCCGTCCCAGGGAGGGCACAGATACGCAGTATTTT
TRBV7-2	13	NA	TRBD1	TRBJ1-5	CASSLEGAQPQHF	TGTGCCAGCAGCTTAGAGGGGGCCCAGCCCCAGCATTTT
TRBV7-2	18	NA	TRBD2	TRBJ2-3	CASSLLGLAGVGRDTQYF	TGTGCCAGCAGCCTTTTGGGACTAGCGGGAGTGGGGCGAGATACGCAGTATTTT
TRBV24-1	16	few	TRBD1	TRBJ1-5	CATSDPRTGNNQPQHF	TGTGCCACCAGTGATCCGCGGACAGGGAACAATCAGCCCCAGCATTTT
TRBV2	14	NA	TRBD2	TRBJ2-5	CASSHKTSEETQYF	TGTGCCAGCAGTCATAAGACTAGCGAGGAGACCCAGTACTTC
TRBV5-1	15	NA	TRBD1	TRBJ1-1	CASRGRTGDATEAFF	TGCGCCAGCAGGGGCAGGACAGGGGATGCCACTGAAGCTTTCTTT
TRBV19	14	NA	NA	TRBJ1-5	CASSNPGSESSQHF	TGTGCCAGTAGTAACCCTGGATCGGAGTCGTCCCAGCATTTT